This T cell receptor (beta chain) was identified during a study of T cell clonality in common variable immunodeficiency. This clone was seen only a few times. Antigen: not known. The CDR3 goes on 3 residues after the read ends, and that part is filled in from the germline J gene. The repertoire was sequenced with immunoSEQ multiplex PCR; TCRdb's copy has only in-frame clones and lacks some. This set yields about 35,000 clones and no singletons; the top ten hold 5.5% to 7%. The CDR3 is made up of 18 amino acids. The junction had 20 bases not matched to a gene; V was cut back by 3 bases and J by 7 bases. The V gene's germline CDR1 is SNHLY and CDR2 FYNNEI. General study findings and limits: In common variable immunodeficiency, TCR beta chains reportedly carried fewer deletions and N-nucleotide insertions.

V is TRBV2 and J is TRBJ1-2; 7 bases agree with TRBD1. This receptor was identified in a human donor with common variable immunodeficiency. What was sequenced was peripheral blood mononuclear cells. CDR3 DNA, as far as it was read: TGTGCCAGCAGTGATTCAACCTCGACAGGGCGTTTTTACGGTGGC. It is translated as CASSDSTSTGRFYGG. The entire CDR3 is CASSDSTSTGRFYGGYTF.